Included here is one TCR beta chain sequence, with context. Original data processing: From reference gene primer amplification, estimates of nucleated cell counts were derived. Clones were sequenced by immunoSEQ multiplex PCR, and TCRdb holds only the in-frame ones, with some missing. Clonal size and the V and J genes are those of that table, whereas D and trimming came from the DNA. The profile shows over 30,000 clones, roughly 80% of them singletons. The data stem from a study of blood T cell repertoires in COVID-19. At the level of the study: PBMCs, B-cell-depleted T cells, or T cells provided the cDNA or gDNA that made up the material.

Per germline, CDR1 MNHNY and CDR2 SVGAGI (reference sequence). This CDR3 has 13 amino acids. Trimming removed 8 bases from V and 5 bases from J, with 16 bases in between. The rearrangement links TRBV6-6 to TRBJ2-7; D might be TRBD1 (6 bases). Sequenced material: peripheral blood. This clonotype was sampled from a man aged 50 to 60 with acute or convalescent COVID-19. The DNA of the CDR3 is TGTGCCAGCCGGCCCAGTACAGGGAACGAGCAGTACTTC. Translating it yields CASRPSTGNEQYF.